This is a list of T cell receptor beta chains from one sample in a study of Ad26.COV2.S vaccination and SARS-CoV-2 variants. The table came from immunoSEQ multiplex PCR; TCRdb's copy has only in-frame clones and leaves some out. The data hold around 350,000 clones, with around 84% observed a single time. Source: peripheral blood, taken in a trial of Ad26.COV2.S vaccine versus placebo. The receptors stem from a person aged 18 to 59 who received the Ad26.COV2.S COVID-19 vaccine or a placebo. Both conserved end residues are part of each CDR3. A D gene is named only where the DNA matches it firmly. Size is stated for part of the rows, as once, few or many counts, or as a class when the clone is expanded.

cdr3_aa: CASSSRSYEQYF
cdr3_nt: TGCGCCAGCAGCTCCCGCTCCTACGAGCAGTACTTC
d_call: NA
j_call: TRBJ2-7
clone_size: NA
v_call: TRBV5-1

cdr3_aa: CASSGDSLLSQPQHF
cdr3_nt: TGTGCCAGCAGCGGGGACAGCCTCCTATCACAGCCCCAGCATTTT
d_call: TRBD1
j_call: TRBJ1-5
clone_size: NA
v_call: TRBV5-5

cdr3_aa: CASSYVDSVNTEAFF
cdr3_nt: TGTGCCAGCAGTTACGTGGACAGTGTGAACACTGAAGCTTTCTTT
d_call: NA
j_call: TRBJ1-1
clone_size: NA
v_call: TRBV6-5

cdr3_aa: CAISEYGQANTEAFF
cdr3_nt: TGTGCCATCAGTGAGTATGGGCAGGCCAACACTGAAGCTTTCTTT
d_call: NA
j_call: TRBJ1-1
clone_size: NA
v_call: TRBV10-3

cdr3_aa: CASSHLTGGRETQYF
cdr3_nt: TGCGCCAGCAGCCACTTGACAGGGGGTAGAGAGACCCAGTACTTC
d_call: TRBD1
j_call: TRBJ2-5
clone_size: NA
v_call: TRBV4-1

cdr3_aa: CASSLAPTGIVDETQYF
cdr3_nt: TGTGCCAGCAGCTTAGCGCCGACTGGGATAGTTGACGAGACCCAGTACTTC
d_call: NA
j_call: TRBJ2-5
clone_size: NA
v_call: TRBV7-9

cdr3_aa: CSVDGVWGYTF
cdr3_nt: TGCAGCGTTGACGGGGTTTGGGGCTACACCTTC
d_call: NA
j_call: TRBJ1-2
clone_size: few
v_call: TRBV29-1

cdr3_aa: CASSLEGHSYEQYF
cdr3_nt: TGTGCCAGCAGCTTAGAGGGCCACTCCTACGAGCAGTACTTC
d_call: NA
j_call: TRBJ2-7
clone_size: few
v_call: TRBV11-2

cdr3_aa: CASETSGRLETQYF
cdr3_nt: TGTGCCAGCGAGACTAGCGGGAGGTTAGAGACCCAGTACTTC
d_call: TRBD2
j_call: TRBJ2-5
clone_size: NA
v_call: TRBV2

cdr3_aa: CASSLDKVRVEQFF
cdr3_nt: TGTGCCAGCAGCTTAGACAAAGTGAGAGTTGAGCAGTTCTTC
d_call: NA
j_call: TRBJ2-1
clone_size: NA
v_call: TRBV7-2

cdr3_aa: CASSPTELYGYTF
cdr3_nt: TGTGCCAGCAGTCCCACAGAGCTCTATGGCTACACCTTC
d_call: NA
j_call: TRBJ1-2
clone_size: few
v_call: TRBV6-5

cdr3_aa: CASSPSGQGTGELFF
cdr3_nt: TGCGCCAGCAGCCCTTCAGGACAGGGGACCGGGGAGCTGTTTTTT
d_call: TRBD1
j_call: TRBJ2-2
clone_size: NA
v_call: TRBV5-1

cdr3_aa: CASSHRDTEQETQYF
cdr3_nt: TGTGCCAGCAGCCACCGGGACACAGAGCAAGAGACCCAGTACTTC
d_call: NA
j_call: TRBJ2-5
clone_size: NA
v_call: TRBV7-9

cdr3_aa: CASSLEWSDQETQYF
cdr3_nt: TGTGCCAGCAGCTTAGAATGGTCAGATCAAGAGACCCAGTACTTC
d_call: NA
j_call: TRBJ2-5
clone_size: NA
v_call: TRBV11-3

cdr3_aa: CASSRQGVGETQYF
cdr3_nt: TGTGCCAGCAGTCGACAGGGGGTAGGGGAGACCCAGTACTTC
d_call: TRBD1
j_call: TRBJ2-5
clone_size: NA
v_call: TRBV11-3

cdr3_aa: CASSQDLMPYNPYGYTF
cdr3_nt: TGTGCCAGCAGCCAAGATCTTATGCCGTACAATCCCTATGGCTACACCTTC
d_call: NA
j_call: TRBJ1-2
clone_size: NA
v_call: TRBV14

cdr3_aa: CASSLLEGWAETQYF
cdr3_nt: TGCGCCAGCAGCCTCCTCGAGGGGTGGGCAGAGACCCAGTACTTC
d_call: NA
j_call: TRBJ2-5
clone_size: NA
v_call: TRBV4-1

cdr3_aa: CASSLGILGYNQPQHF
cdr3_nt: TGCGCCAGCAGCTTGGGGATTTTGGGCTACAATCAGCCCCAGCATTTT
d_call: NA
j_call: TRBJ1-5
clone_size: NA
v_call: TRBV5-1